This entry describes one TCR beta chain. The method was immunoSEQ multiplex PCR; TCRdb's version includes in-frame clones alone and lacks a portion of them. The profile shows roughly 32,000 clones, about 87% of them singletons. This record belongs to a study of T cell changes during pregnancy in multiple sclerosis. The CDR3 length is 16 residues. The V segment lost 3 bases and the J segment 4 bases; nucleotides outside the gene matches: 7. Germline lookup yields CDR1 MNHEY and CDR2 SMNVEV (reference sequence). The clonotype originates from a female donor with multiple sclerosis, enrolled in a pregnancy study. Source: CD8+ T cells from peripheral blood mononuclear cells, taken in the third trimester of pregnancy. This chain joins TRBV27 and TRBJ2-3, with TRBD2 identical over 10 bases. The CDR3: CASSFSLAGASDTQYF. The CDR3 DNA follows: TGTGCCAGCAGTTTTTCCCTAGCGGGGGCCTCAGATACGCAGTATTTT.